The text below deals with one TCR beta chain. Its target antigen remains unknown. No much larger clonotype is one base removed from it; base qualities were not supplied. Receptors were amplified or captured by 5' RACE. Reads for this sample came from a NextSeq 500. The TCR library protocol attached unique molecular identifiers to individual cDNA molecules to correct for sequencing error and PCR bias. TCR alpha and beta chains were both sequenced, and the abundances of alpha and beta sequences in each sample were closely correlated with each other. On the study's bioinformatics: Decombinator V4 was used to perform V gene, J gene and CDR3 annotation of TCR sequences. TCRs were defined as expanded if a significant change between any two time points was detected under a Poisson model with p below 0.0001. TCR abundances were normalised to the total number of TCRs sequenced in each sample and reported as counts per million. TRAV1-2 paired with TRAJ12, TRAJ20 or TRAJ33 defined MAIT TCRs, while TRAV10 paired with TRAJ18 defined iNKT TCRs. VDJdb, accessed 1 November 2021, was searched for CMV, EBV and SARS-CoV-2 annotated TCRs, with TCRs annotated for multiple antigens excluded. TCRdb trimmed public reads at Q25 via fastp, called clones via MiXCR and kept in-frame beta chains. Every CDR3 protein is listed once, alongside the most common genes and DNA of its rows. What appears here as the V and J calls and clone size reflects TCRdb's work, not the paper's. The sample includes approximately 70,000 distinct CDR3 sequences, with around 10% observed a single time. Around 5% of the sample belongs to the ten largest clones.

The source of the sample is a study of early T cells in non-severe SARS-CoV-2 infection (dated by TCRdb to the early 2020s). In the study overall: Bulk RNA from unsorted whole blood was used for TCR sequencing, so alpha and beta chains could not be paired.

Set within a cohort of healthcare workers in London, UK, this nested case-control study involved weekly PCR testing of nasopharyngeal swabs along with blood sampling. Healthcare workers were recruited during the week of the UK lockdown, between 23 and 31 March 2020, and followed weekly for up to about 15 weeks. V gives up 4 bases and J gives up 7 bases, and the segment between their germline ends measures 8 bases. CDR1 and CDR2, looked up from the germline V gene (reference sequence), are MNHEY and SMNVEV. From cysteine to phenylalanine, the CDR3 is 11 amino acids long. Only the CDR3 part of the read is kept: 33 bases, read in frame from the first base. Study-level results and caveats: VDJdb matching was skewed toward anti-spike CD8 responses and likely underestimated virus-specific expansions by missing private and CD4 specificities.

The rearrangement combines TRBV27 with TRBJ2-7, with the identity of the D gene unclear. The source material was whole blood, sampled at baseline. The sequence came from an adult who was a healthcare worker with PCR-confirmed SARS-CoV-2 infection or an uninfected control (not recorded which). The CDR3 in this case is CASSSGFEQYF. The bases read TGTGCCAGCAGTTCTGGGTTTGAGCAGTACTTC.